These T cell receptor beta chains were read from a single sample in a study of cytomegalovirus exposure and HLA in healthy donors. Sequencing used immunoSEQ multiplex PCR; TCRdb keeps in-frame clones, though not all of them. The table has some 150,000 clones, around nine tenths seen once. Material for sequencing was PBMCs. All receptors come from a woman between 18 and 29 years old in good health and CMV-seropositive. Both conserved end residues are part of each CDR3. D genes are given only for firm matches. The size field is filled for only some rows; it gives once, few, many or a size class.

v_call	j_call	d_call	clone_size	cdr3_nt	cdr3_aa
TRBV6-5	TRBJ2-1	-	-	TGTGCCAGCAGTCACACGGGGGATGAGCAGTTCTTC	CASSHTGDEQFF
TRBV7-8	TRBJ1-2	-	-	TGTGCCAGCAGCTTAGACGCTCGGTATGGCTACACCTTC	CASSLDARYGYTF
TRBV15	TRBJ1-2	-	-	TGTGCCACCAGCACTCGACAGAGATATGGCTACACCTTC	CATSTRQRYGYTF
TRBV7-3	TRBJ2-2	-	-	TGTGCCAGCAGCCCACTGGCAGGGGCCGGGGAGCTGTTTTTT	CASSPLAGAGELFF
TRBV5-4	TRBJ2-7	TRBD1	-	TGTGCCAGCAGTCCCGGGACAGGGGCGAGGGAGCAGTACTTC	CASSPGTGAREQYF
TRBV29-1	TRBJ1-2	-	-	TGCAGCGTTGGGGGCAGGGTTAGTAACTATGGCTACACCTTC	CSVGGRVSNYGYTF
TRBV5-1	TRBJ2-5	-	-	TGCGCCAGCAGCTTAACAGGGACGGAAGAGACCCAGTACTTC	CASSLTGTEETQYF
TRBV5-1	TRBJ2-1	-	-	TGCGCCAGCAGCCCTGGGCCCCCTGACCGACCGTACAATGAGCAGTTCTTC	CASSPGPPDRPYNEQFF
TRBV2	TRBJ1-1	-	-	TGTGCCAGCAGCGTGGACAGAGACACTGAAGCTTTCTTT	CASSVDRDTEAFF
TRBV18	TRBJ1-1	TRBD1	-	TGTGCCAGCTCAGAGGACAGGGGGCTAGTCACTGAAGCTTTCTTT	CASSEDRGLVTEAFF
TRBV5-6	TRBJ2-7	-	-	TGTGCCAGCAGCTTAAGAGGGTTGGGGGAGCAGTACTTC	CASSLRGLGEQYF
TRBV30	TRBJ2-7	TRBD1	-	TGTGCCTGGAGTGTCGGGGACAGGGTCTTCGACGAGCAGTACTTC	CAWSVGDRVFDEQYF
TRBV19	TRBJ2-1	-	-	TGTGCCAGTAGTTCCATTACAGGTTCGCAGTTCTTC	CASSSITGSQFF
TRBV15	TRBJ2-1	TRBD2	-	TGTGCCACCAGCAGAGGAATCCTGACTAGCGGAAGTTATGAGCAGTTCTTC	CATSRGILTSGSYEQFF
TRBV6-5	TRBJ1-2	-	-	TGTGCCGCCCGGACGGGGTGGAAGGGTGGCTACACCTTC	CAARTGWKGGYTF
TRBV15	TRBJ2-3	-	-	TGTGCCACCAGCCGAGGGCCGTCTAGCACAGATACGCAGTATTTT	CATSRGPSSTDTQYF
TRBV7-7	TRBJ2-2	TRBD1	-	TGTGCTAGCAGGGGACAGGGGTACGACACCGGGGAGCTGTTTTTT	CASRGQGYDTGELFF
TRBV6-5	TRBJ2-1	TRBD1	-	TGTGCCAGCAGTTACCAGACAGGGGCGTACAATGAGCAGTTCTTC	CASSYQTGAYNEQFF
TRBV7-8	TRBJ2-1	TRBD1	-	TGTGCCAGCAGCTTGTCCGGGACAGGGAACTACAATGAGCAGTTCTTC	CASSLSGTGNYNEQFF
TRBV6-4	TRBJ1-5	-	once	TGTGCCAGCACCACCATAAATAAGACACCTTCAAGAGGCAATCAGCCCCAGCATTTT	CASTTINKTPSRGNQPQHF
TRBV19	TRBJ1-5	TRBD1	once	TGTGCCAGTACCCGCGTGGACAGGGATAGCAATCAGCCCCAGCATTTT	CASTRVDRDSNQPQHF
TRBV9	TRBJ1-1	-	-	TGTGCCAGCAGCGTAGCTGGAGGGTTTCAGAACACTGAAGCTTTCTTT	CASSVAGGFQNTEAFF
TRBV4-3	TRBJ2-5	-	once	TGCGCCAGCAGCCAAGATCAGCCCGGGGAAGAGACCCAGTACTTC	CASSQDQPGEETQYF
TRBV2	TRBJ2-1	TRBD2	-	TGTGCCTCCTCCGGGACTAGCTACACGAATGAGCAGTTCTTC	CASSGTSYTNEQFF
TRBV5-1	TRBJ2-7	TRBD1	-	TGCGCCAGCAAACCGGGACAGGGACCCGAGCAGTACTTC	CASKPGQGPEQYF
TRBV7-2	TRBJ2-5	-	-	TGTGCCAGCAGCAATAGCCCCTTAACGGGGACCCAGTACTTC	CASSNSPLTGTQYF
TRBV28	TRBJ2-6	TRBD1	few	TGTGCCAGCAGTTTTGGTGGACAGGGTCCCTCTGGGGCCAACGTCCTGACTTTC	CASSFGGQGPSGANVLTF
TRBV6-5	TRBJ1-2	-	-	TGTGCCAGCAGCGGCGGGGAACACGGCTACACCTTC	CASSGGEHGYTF
TRBV7-6	TRBJ1-1	TRBD1	-	TGTGCCAGCAGCAGCCGGGACAGGGATAGAAGCACTGAAGCTTTCTTT	CASSSRDRDRSTEAFF
TRBV9	TRBJ2-3	TRBD1	-	TGTGCCAGCAGCCAATGGACAGGGGGATCGACAGATACGCAGTATTTT	CASSQWTGGSTDTQYF
TRBV15	TRBJ1-3	TRBD1	-	TGTGCCACCAGCATCCACAGGGGGACTGGAAACACCATATATTTT	CATSIHRGTGNTIYF
TRBV19	TRBJ2-1	TRBD2	-	TGTGCCAGTAGTATCACCGAGACTAGCGCTAGAATCTTC	CASSITETSARIF
TRBV5-1	TRBJ1-6	TRBD1	-	TGCGCCAGCAGATGGGACAGCAATTCACCCCTCCACTTT	CASRWDSNSPLHF
TRBV6-5	TRBJ1-5	TRBD1	few	TGTGCCAGCAGTTATGCGACAGGGAATCAGCCCCAGCATTTT	CASSYATGNQPQHF
TRBV13	TRBJ2-5	TRBD1	-	TGTGCCAGCAGTCAATCGCCGGGACAGGGGGAAGAGACCCAGTACTTC	CASSQSPGQGEETQYF